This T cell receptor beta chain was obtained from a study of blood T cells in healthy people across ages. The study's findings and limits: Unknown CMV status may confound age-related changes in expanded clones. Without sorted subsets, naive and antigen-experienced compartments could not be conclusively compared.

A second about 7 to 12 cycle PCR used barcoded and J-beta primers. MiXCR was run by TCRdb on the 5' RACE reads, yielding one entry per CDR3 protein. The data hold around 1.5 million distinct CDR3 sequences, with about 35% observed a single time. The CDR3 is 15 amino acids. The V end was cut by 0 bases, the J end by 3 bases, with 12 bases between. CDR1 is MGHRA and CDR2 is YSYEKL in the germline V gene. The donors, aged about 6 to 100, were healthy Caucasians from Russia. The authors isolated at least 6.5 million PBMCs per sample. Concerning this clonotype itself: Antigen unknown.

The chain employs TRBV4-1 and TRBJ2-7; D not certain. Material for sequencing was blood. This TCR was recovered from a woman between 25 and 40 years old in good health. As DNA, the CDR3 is TGCGCCAGCAGCCAAGAGCCCCTACGAGACTACGAGCAGTACTTC. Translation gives CASSQEPLRDYEQYF.